This TCR beta chain was sequenced for a study of cytomegalovirus exposure and HLA in healthy donors. Study background: Out of 350 to 400 genotyped donors, about 81% belonged to the Caucasian-associated ancestry cluster.

Points on this clone: Its antigen remains unidentified.

PCR used 60 Vbeta primers and 13 Jbeta primers. Assay: immunoSEQ multiplex PCR; the TCRdb copy retains only in-frame clones and omits some. The sample carries 95,000 to 120,000 clones, approximately 67% recorded once. Study findings and constraints: In most subjects, TCR beta sequences reportedly gave accurate predictions of HLA-A and HLA-B alleles. Later genetic work tied a missense DCLRE1C variant to beta-chain V and J trimming.

The CDR3 runs to 17 residues. CDR1 is MGHRA, CDR2 YSYEKL, per germline. J lost 7 bases, V lost 4 bases, and 13 bases had no gene match. This TCR derives from a man younger than 35 in good health and CMV-seropositive. The chain carries TRBV4-1 and TRBJ2-3; TRBD2 agrees at 11 bases. The source material was PBMCs. CDR3 in DNA: TGCGCCAGCAGCCCCGCCGGTTTAGCGGGGGGGTGGAATACGCAGTATTTT. It translates to CASSPAGLAGGWNTQYF.